This T cell receptor (beta chain) emerged from a study of cytotoxic CD8 clonotypes in ibrutinib-treated CLL (dated by TCRdb to 2020 to 2023). Context from the whole study: The cohort was composed of more than ten relapsed/refractory and approximately 14 treatment-naive patients; IGHV unmutated status was identified in roughly 18 patients. Responses were partial in some 24 patients and complete in 2; after median approximately 5.5 years follow-up, some 15 stayed in remission and 12 progressed. Response samples were obtained after a median of approximately 12 months of treatment, with a range of roughly 6 to 40 months. An average of about 250,000 productive templates and 80,000 to 95,000 productive rearrangements was obtained per sample. Of the 90 or so people in the trial, around 25 had longitudinal samples available. Cryopreserved peripheral blood mononuclear cells were collected before treatment, at response, and at either disease progression or sustained remission. All remission and progressive disease samples were collected while patients were still receiving ibrutinib. What the study reported, not specific to this receptor: Sampling times were not matched between sustained-remission and progressing patients, and lymph node repertoires were not studied. Public clonotypes were rare and either contracted or stayed stable during treatment, and the rise in clonality at ibrutinib response reflected the expansion of private clonotypes. Clonality rose at ibrutinib response, remained stable during sustained remission, and dropped back toward baseline at progression. Baseline clonality was found to be higher than that of age-matched healthy donors and was strongly correlated with circulating CD8+ T-cell counts.

Explained via the paper, the time point label denotes: approximately eleven months on ibrutinib. For TCR beta library preparation, approximately 2.2 micrograms of genomic DNA were isolated from cryopreserved PBMCs. Longitudinal blood samples from CLL patients on ibrutinib monotherapy underwent high-throughput TCR beta sequencing. The patients took part in an open-label, single-center phase 2 trial of ibrutinib monotherapy. Concerning this clone: Which antigen it targets is not known. It has no much larger one-base neighbor in the sample; base qualities were not kept.

On a MiSeq, deep resolution sequencing aimed for a depth between 1 in 1 million and 1 in 200,000 T cells, with each clonotype covered approximately 9.8x on average. TCR beta libraries were generated with the immunoSEQ hsTCRB Kit. In the original analysis: ImmunoSEQ Data Assistant and ImmunoSEQ Analyzer were used for data analysis, and V, D and J genes were assigned according to IMGT definitions. Clonality, which ranges from 0 to 1, was calculated as one minus the normalized Shannon entropy of productive rearrangement frequencies. Only overrepresented clonotypes making up at least 0.05% of the repertoire of each patient were included in the public clonotype analysis. Repertoires from 10 to 15 age-matched healthy donors in immuneACCESS were used as clonality controls. TCRdb provides this immuneACCESS table in a form limited to in-frame rearrangements. Some clones are lacking; in checked studies, under half of them reflect an unresolved V gene, and why the rest are absent is not known. The DNA was the basis for D and trimming; V, J and clone size are from that table. Recorded for this sample are under 150,000 clones; approximately 89% of them occurred a single time. The top ten constitute more than 10% of the sample.

The CDR1 and CDR2 encoded by the germline V gene (reference sequence) are LNHNV and YYDKDF. The CDR3 numbers 15 residues from cysteine through phenylalanine. The DNA shown is the 45-base CDR3, in frame from base 1. Relative to germline, V is 3 bases shorter and J is 8 bases shorter, with 17 bases between their ends. Sequences were derived from PBMCs, sampled after 12 months of ibrutinib treatment. This receptor was taken from a human donor with chronic lymphocytic leukemia. In this chain, TRBV15 is recombined with TRBJ1-3; TRBD1 might be the D gene, on 6 matching bases. The DNA sequence is TGTGCCACCAGCAGCATAGGACAGAAAAGAGACACCATATATTTT. Its translation is CATSSIGQKRDTIYF.